This T cell receptor beta chain was identified during a study of breast tumors, draining lymph nodes, adjacent tissues. MiXCR, run by TCRdb on the multiplex PCR reads, gives a single entry per CDR3 protein. The data contain roughly 130,000 distinct CDR3 sequences, nearly 20% of them singletons. This clonotype was seen ten or more times. V was pared by 5 bases and J by 0 bases, with 1 base between. CDR3 size: 10 residues. From germline, CDR1 is SQVTM and CDR2 ANQGSEA. Axillary draining lymph nodes of breast cancer patients supplied the node samples. This clonotype was obtained from a female donor with breast cancer. Some clones in this sample may be carry-over from other donors' samples. The specimen was axillary lymph node tissue. The chain joins TRBV29-1 to TRBJ2-5; D is unclear. The CDR3 protein is CSVHQETQYF. In DNA form, the CDR3 reads TGCAGCGTTCACCAAGAGACCCAGTACTTC.